This T cell receptor (beta chain) was captured by sequencing in a study of siplizumab effects on memory and regulatory T cells. Assay used: immunoSEQ multiplex PCR; TCRdb lists only in-frame clones, some missing. The sample includes tens of thousands of clones, 88% seen only once; the top ten take around 1.6%. Between the trimmed V and J ends, which lost 6 bases and 4 bases, there was a span of 6 bases. The CDR3 is 11 residues long. In germline, CDR1 is MDHEN, CDR2 SYDVKM. The sequencing input was Tregs sorted from blood. V gene TRBV28 combines with J gene TRBJ2-5; the D is unclear. The clonotype originates from a human donor in good health. In nucleotides, the CDR3 is TGTGCCAGCAGCTCGCGAGAGACCCAGTACTTC. It yields the protein CASSSRETQYF.